Below are 3 T cell receptor beta chains sequenced from a single sample in a study of cytomegalovirus exposure and HLA in healthy donors (dated by TCRdb to between 2016 and 2019). Library preparation employed the immunoSEQ multiplex PCR assay. A mixture of 60 forward primers for TCR Vbeta segments and 13 reverse primers for TCR Jbeta segments was used in the multiplex PCR. TCRdb carries this immuneACCESS record with in-frame sequences only. Its versions omit some clonotypes, under half of them owing to an unresolved V gene in the studies checked, with the rest unexplained. Counted in this sample were 150,000 or so clones; roughly 70% of them appeared once. Jointly, the top ten make up about 10% of the sample. Material for sequencing was PBMCs. The receptors were sampled from a man aged 30 to 39 in good health and CMV-seropositive.

This chain connects TRBV12-5 to TRBJ2-2; D call uncertain. Germline assignment: CDR1 LGHNT and CDR2 FRNRAP. CDR3 length equals 14 residues. Trimming removed 3 bases at V and 6 bases at J, with 11 bases between. CDR3 nucleotides: TGTGCTAGTGGTTTTGGCCACGAGGCCGGGGAGCTGTTTTTT. Amino acids: CASGFGHEAGELFF.

The chain has TRBV28 and TRBJ1-2; D not certain. Germline lookup yields CDR1 MDHEN and CDR2 SYDVKM. This CDR3 is built from 12 residues. Trimming cost V 4 bases and J 5 bases, with 8 bases left between them. The CDR3 sequence is CASSSTLYGYTF. The CDR3 DNA reads TGTGCCAGCAGTTCTACACTATATGGCTACACCTTC.

This clone was seen a few times. This chain links TRBV9 with TRBJ2-1, with TRBD2 as a possible D gene (5 bases). Trimming took off 1 base at V and 8 bases at J, with 13 bases between the two ends. The CDR3 length is 14 residues. Germline values: CDR1 SGDLS, CDR2 YYNGEE. The CDR3: CASSVSGRKDEQFF. CDR3 bases: TGTGCCAGCAGCGTAAGCGGTCGCAAGGATGAGCAGTTCTTC. Full variable domain (outside the CDR3, taken from reference TRBV9 and TRBJ2-1): DSGVTQTPKHLITATGQRVTLRCSPRSGDLSVYWYQQSLDQGLQFLIQYYNGEERAKGNILERFSAQQFPDLHSELNLSSLELGDSALYFCASSVSGRKDEQFFGPGTRLTVL.